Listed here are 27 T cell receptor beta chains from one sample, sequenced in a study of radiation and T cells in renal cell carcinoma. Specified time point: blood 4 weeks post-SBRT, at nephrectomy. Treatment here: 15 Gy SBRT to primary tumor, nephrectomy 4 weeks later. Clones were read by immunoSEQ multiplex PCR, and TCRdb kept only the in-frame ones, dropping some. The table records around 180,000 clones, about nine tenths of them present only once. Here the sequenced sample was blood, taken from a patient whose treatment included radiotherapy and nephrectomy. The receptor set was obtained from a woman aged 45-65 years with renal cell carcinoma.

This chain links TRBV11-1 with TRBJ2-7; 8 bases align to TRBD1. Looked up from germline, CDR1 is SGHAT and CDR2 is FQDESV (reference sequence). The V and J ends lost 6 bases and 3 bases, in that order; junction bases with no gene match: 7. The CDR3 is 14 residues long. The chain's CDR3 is CASRPGTGYYEQYF. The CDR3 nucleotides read TGTGCCAGCAGACCCGGGACAGGCTACTACGAGCAGTACTTC.

The CDR3 is CAISEGQVSQETQYF. Written as DNA, the CDR3 is TGTGCCATCAGTGAGGGACAGGTCTCCCAAGAGACCCAGTACTTC. V and J are TRBV10-3 and TRBJ2-5, with 7 bases fitting TRBD1. Germline V gene sequence: CDR1 ENHRY, CDR2 SYGVKD. The CDR3 is 15 amino acids. V gave up 2 bases and J gave up 1 base; unmatched junction bases: 4.

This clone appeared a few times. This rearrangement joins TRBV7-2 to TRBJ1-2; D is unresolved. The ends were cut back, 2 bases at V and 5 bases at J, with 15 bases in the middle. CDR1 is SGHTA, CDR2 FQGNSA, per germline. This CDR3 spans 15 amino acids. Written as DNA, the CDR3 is TGTGCCAGCAGCTTATCTGGAGGGAAAGGGTATGGCTACACCTTC. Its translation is CASSLSGGKGYGYTF. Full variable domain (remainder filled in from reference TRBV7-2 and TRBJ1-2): GAGVSQSPSNKVTEKGKDVELRCDPISGHTALYWYRQSLGQGLEFLIYFQGNSAPDKSGLPSDRFSAERTGGSVSTLTIQRTQQEDSAVYLCASSLSGGKGYGYTFGSGTRLTVV.

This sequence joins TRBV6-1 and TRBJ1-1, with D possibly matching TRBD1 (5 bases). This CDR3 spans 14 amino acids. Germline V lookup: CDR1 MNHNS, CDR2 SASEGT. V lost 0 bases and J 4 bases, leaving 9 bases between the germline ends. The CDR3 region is CASSEAQRGTEAFF. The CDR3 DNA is TGTGCCAGCAGTGAAGCGCAAAGGGGCACTGAAGCTTTCTTT.

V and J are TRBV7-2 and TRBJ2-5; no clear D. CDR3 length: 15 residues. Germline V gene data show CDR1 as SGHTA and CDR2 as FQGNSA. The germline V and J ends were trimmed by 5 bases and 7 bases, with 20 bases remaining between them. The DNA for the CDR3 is TGTGCCAGCAGCACCGGACCGCCCCCGCCGGGGACCCAGTACTTC. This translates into CASSTGPPPPGTQYF.

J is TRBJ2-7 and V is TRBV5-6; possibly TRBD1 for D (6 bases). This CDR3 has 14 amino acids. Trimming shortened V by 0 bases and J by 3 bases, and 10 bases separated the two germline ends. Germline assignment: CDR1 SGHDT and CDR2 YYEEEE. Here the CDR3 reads CASSLGTDHYEQYF. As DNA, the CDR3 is TGTGCCAGCAGCTTGGGGACAGACCACTACGAGCAGTACTTC.

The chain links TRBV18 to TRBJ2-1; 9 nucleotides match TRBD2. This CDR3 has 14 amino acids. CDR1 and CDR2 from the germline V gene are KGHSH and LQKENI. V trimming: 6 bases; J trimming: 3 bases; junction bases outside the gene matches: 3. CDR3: CASSPSGVYNEQFF. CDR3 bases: TGTGCCAGCTCCCCTAGCGGGGTCTACAATGAGCAGTTCTTC.

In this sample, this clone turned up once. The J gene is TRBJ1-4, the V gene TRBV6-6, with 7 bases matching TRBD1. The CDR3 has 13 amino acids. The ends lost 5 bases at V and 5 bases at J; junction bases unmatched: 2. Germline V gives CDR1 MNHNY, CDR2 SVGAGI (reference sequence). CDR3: CASSETGNEKLFF. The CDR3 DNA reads TGTGCCAGCAGTGAGACAGGGAATGAAAAACTGTTTTTT.

The CDR3 nucleotides are TGCGCCAGCAGCCCGGCCGACAGCTATGGCTACACCTTC. Its translation: CASSPADSYGYTF. The chain links TRBV5-1 to TRBJ1-2; D perhaps matches TRBD1 (5 bases). V dropped 4 bases and J dropped 4 bases, with 11 bases sitting between them. The germline V gene encodes CDR1 SGHRS and CDR2 YFSETQ. This CDR3 comprises 13 residues.

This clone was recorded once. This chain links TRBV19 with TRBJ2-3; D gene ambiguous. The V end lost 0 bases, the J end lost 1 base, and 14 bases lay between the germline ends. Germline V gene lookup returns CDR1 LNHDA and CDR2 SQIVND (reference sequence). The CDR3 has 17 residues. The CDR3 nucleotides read TGTGCCAGTAGTATAGATGTCGTGATTGGGGGCACAGATACGCAGTATTTT. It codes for CASSIDVVIGGTDTQYF.

The CDR3 nucleotides are TGTGCCAGCAGTATTGGGGAGAGCCGACGCGGGGAGCTGTTTTTT. As protein: CASSIGESRRGELFF. The J gene is TRBJ2-2, the V gene TRBV6-1, with D possibly TRBD2 on 5 matching bases. Trimming left V 5 bases short and J 7 bases short, with 17 bases between. Germline lookup yields CDR1 MNHNS and CDR2 SASEGT. This CDR3 is built from 15 residues.

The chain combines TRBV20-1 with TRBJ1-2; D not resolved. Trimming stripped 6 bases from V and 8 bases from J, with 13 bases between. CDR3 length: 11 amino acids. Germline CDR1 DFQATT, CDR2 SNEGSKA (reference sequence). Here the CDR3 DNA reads TGCAGTGCCATGAGGGATCAGGGCTACACCTTC. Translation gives CSAMRDQGYTF.

CDR3 nucleotide sequence: TGTGCCAGCAGTAAGGAGATAGCGGGGCAAGAGACCCAGTACTTC. Its translation: CASSKEIAGQETQYF. The chain joins TRBV2 to TRBJ2-5; 8 bases line up with TRBD2. CDR3 length equals 15 residues. The germline V gene has CDR1 SNHLY and CDR2 FYNNEI. Trimming cost V 5 bases and J 2 bases; bases outside gene matches: 7.

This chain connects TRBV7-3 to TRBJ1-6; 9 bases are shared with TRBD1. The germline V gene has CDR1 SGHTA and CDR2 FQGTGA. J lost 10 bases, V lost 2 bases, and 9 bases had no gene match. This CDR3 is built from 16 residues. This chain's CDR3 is CASSLWDRVPGSPLHF. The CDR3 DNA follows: TGTGCCAGCAGCTTATGGGACAGGGTCCCTGGCTCACCCCTCCACTTT.

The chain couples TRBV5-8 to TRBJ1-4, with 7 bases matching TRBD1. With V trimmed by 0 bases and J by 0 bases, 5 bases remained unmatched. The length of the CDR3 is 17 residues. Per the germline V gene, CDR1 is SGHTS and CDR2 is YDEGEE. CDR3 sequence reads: CASSLGGGSATNEKLFF. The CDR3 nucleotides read TGTGCCAGCAGCTTGGGAGGGGGCAGTGCAACTAATGAAAAACTGTTTTTT.

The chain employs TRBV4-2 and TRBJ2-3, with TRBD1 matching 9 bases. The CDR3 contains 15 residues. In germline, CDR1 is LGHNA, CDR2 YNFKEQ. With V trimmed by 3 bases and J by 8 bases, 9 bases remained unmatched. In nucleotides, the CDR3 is TGTGCCAGCAGCCATATGGAACAGGGGGCGGGTACGCAGTATTTT. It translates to CASSHMEQGAGTQYF.

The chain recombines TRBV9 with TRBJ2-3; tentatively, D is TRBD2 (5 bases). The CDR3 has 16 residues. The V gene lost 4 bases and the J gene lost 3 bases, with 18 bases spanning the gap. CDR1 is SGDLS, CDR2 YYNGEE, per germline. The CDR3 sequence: CASSPRAVALTDTQYF. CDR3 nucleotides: TGTGCCAGCAGCCCCCGGGCGGTAGCGTTAACAGATACGCAGTATTTT.

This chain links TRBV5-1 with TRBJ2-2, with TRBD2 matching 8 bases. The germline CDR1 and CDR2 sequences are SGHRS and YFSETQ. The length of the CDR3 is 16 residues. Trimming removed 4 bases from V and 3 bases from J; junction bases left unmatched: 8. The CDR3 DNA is TGCGCCAGCAGCGGCCGGACTAGCAGTGACACCGGGGAGCTGTTTTTT. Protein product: CASSGRTSSDTGELFF.

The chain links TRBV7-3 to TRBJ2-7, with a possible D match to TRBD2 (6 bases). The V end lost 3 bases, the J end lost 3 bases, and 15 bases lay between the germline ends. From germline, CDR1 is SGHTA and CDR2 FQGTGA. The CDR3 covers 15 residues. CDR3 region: CASSLGGYGDYEQYF. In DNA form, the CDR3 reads TGTGCCAGCAGCTTGGGGGGATACGGAGACTACGAGCAGTACTTC.

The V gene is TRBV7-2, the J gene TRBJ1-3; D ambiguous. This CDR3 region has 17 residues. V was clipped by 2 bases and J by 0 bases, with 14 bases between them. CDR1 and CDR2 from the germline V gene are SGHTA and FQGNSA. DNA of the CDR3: TGTGCCAGCAGCTTATCGCCGGCAGAGGGCTCTGGAAACACCATATATTTT. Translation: CASSLSPAEGSGNTIYF. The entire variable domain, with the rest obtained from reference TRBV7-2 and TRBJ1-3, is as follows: GAGVSQSPSNKVTEKGKDVELRCDPISGHTALYWYRQSLGQGLEFLIYFQGNSAPDKSGLPSDRFSAERTGGSVSTLTIQRTQQEDSAVYLCASSLSPAEGSGNTIYFGEGSWLTVV.

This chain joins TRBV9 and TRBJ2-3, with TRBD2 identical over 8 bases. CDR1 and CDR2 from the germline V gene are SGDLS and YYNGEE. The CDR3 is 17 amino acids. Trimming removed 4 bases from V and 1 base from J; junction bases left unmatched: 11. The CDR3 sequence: CASSPPAAAGGTDTQYF. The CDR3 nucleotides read TGTGCCAGCAGCCCACCCGCGGCAGCGGGGGGCACAGATACGCAGTATTTT. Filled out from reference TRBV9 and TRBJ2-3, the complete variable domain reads DSGVTQTPKHLITATGQRVTLRCSPRSGDLSVYWYQQSLDQGLQFLIQYYNGEERAKGNILERFSAQQFPDLHSELNLSSLELGDSALYFCASSPPAAAGGTDTQYFGPGTRLTVL.

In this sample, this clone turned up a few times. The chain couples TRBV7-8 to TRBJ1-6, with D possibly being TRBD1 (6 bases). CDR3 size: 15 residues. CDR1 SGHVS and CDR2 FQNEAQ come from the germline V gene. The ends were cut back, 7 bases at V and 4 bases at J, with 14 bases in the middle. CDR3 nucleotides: TGTGCCAGCACCGTGATGACAGGTTATAATTCACCCCTCCACTTT. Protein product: CASTVMTGYNSPLHF.

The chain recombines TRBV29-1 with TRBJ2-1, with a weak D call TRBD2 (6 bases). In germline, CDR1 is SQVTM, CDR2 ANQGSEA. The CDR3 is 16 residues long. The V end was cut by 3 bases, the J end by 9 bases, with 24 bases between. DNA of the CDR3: TGCAGCGTTGACCCCAGGGAGGCCCCCATAGACGGTGAGCAGTTCTTC. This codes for CSVDPREAPIDGEQFF.

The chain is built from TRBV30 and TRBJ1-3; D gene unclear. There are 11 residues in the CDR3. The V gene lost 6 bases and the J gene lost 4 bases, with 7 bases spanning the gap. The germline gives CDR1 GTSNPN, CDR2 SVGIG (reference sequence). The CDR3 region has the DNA TGTGCCTGTGACACGGGAAACACCATATATTTT. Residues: CACDTGNTIYF.

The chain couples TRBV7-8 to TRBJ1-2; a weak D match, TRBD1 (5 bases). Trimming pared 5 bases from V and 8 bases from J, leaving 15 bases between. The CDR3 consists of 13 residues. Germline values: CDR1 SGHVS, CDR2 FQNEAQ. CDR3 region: CASSPTGSGGYTF. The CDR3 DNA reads TGTGCCAGCAGCCCTACAGGATCGGGCGGCTACACCTTC.

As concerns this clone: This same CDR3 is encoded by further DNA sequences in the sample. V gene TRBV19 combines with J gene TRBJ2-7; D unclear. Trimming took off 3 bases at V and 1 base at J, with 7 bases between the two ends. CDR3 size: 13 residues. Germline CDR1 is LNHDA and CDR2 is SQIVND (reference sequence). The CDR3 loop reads CASSIALSYEQYF. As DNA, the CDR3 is TGTGCCAGTAGTATTGCACTTTCCTACGAGCAGTACTTC.

CDR3 protein: CASSQDRATGGNTEAFF. DNA for the CDR3: TGCGCCAGCAGCCAAGATCGGGCGACAGGGGGAAACACTGAAGCTTTCTTT. The chain recombines TRBV4-3 with TRBJ1-1; 9 bases map to TRBD1. The germline gives CDR1 LGHNA, CDR2 YSLEER. After removal of 0 bases from V and 2 bases from J, the junction contained 7 bases not matched to a gene. There are 17 residues in the CDR3.